This TCR beta chain is from a study of Ad26.COV2.S vaccination and SARS-CoV-2 variants. Treatment given: around 19 received Ad26.COV2.S at low or high dose, single or two shots; about 5 received placebo; per-sample allocation not given. At day 63 after the first vaccine or placebo injection, samples were drawn. As its vector, the vaccine had Ad26, which expressed Wuhan-strain SARS-CoV-2 spike. The table came from immunoSEQ multiplex PCR; TCRdb's copy has only in-frame clones and leaves some out. The data hold roughly 350,000 clones, with about 87% observed a single time. Germline loops: CDR1 SGHTA, CDR2 FQGTGA. CDR3 length: 17 residues. After removal of 4 bases from V and 8 bases from J, the junction contained 13 bases not matched to a gene.

The gene calls are TRBV7-3 and TRBJ2-1; 11 bases align to TRBD1. Sample: peripheral blood, taken in a trial of Ad26.COV2.S vaccine versus placebo. This TCR was recovered from a person aged 18-60 years who received the Ad26.COV2.S COVID-19 vaccine or a placebo. CDR3 bases: TGTGCCAGCAGCTCCAATACCTTGGGACAGGGGGTCGATGAGCAGTTCTTC. Encoded protein: CASSSNTLGQGVDEQFF.